The T cell receptor (beta chain) under discussion was sequenced for a study of tumor-infiltrating lymphocytes in oesophageal squamous cell carcinoma. TCRdb reprocessed the PCR reads with MiXCR, giving one entry per CDR3 protein. This table holds more than 10,000 distinct CDR3 sequences, about half found once. Germline V gene sequence: CDR1 MDHEN, CDR2 SYDVKM. This CDR3 is 14 amino acids long. The clonotype originates from a female donor with esophageal squamous cell carcinoma. The J gene is TRBJ2-3, the V gene TRBV28; TRBD1 matches 11 bases. Near its end, the DNA agrees better with TRBJ2-7, so the J call may be wrong. Sequenced: blood. The CDR3 reads CAIHGGTGGYEQYF. CDR3 bases: TGTGCCATCCATGGGGGGACAGGGGGGTACGAGCAGTACTTC.